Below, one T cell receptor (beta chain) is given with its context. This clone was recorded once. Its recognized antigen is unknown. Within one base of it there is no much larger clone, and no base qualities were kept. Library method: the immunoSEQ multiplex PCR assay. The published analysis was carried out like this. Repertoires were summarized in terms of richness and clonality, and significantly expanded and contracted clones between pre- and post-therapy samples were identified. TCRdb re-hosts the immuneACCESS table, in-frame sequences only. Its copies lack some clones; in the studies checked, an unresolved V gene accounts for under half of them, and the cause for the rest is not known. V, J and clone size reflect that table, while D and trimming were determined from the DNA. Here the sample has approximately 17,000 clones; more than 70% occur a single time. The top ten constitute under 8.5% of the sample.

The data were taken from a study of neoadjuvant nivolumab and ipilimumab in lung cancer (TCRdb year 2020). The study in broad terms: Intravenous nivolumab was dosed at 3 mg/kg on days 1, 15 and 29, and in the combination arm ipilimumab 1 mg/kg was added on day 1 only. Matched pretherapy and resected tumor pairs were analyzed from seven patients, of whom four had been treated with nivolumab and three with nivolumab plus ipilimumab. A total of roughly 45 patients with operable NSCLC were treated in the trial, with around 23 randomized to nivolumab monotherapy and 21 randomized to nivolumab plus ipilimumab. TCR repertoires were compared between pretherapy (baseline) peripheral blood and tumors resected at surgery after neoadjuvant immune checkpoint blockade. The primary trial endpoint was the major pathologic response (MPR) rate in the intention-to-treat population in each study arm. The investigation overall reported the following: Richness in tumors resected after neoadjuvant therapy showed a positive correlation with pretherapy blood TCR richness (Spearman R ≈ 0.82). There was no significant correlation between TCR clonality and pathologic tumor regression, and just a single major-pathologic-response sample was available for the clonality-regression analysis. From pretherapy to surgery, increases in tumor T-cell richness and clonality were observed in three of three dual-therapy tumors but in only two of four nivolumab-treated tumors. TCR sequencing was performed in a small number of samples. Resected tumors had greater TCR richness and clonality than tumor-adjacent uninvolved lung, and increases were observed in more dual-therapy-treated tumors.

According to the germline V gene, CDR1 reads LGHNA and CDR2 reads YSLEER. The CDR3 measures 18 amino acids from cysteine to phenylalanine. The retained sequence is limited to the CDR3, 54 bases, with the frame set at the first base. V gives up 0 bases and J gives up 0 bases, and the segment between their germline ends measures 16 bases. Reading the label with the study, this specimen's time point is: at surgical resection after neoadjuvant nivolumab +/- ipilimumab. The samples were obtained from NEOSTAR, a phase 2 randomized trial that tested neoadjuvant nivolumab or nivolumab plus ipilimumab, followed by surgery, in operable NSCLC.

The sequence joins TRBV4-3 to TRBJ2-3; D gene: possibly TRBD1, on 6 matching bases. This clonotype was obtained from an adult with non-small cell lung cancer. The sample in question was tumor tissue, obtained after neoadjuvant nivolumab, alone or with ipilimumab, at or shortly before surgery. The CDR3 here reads CASSQDWLGADSTDTQYF. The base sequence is TGCGCCAGCAGCCAAGATTGGTTGGGGGCAGACAGCACAGATACGCAGTATTTT.